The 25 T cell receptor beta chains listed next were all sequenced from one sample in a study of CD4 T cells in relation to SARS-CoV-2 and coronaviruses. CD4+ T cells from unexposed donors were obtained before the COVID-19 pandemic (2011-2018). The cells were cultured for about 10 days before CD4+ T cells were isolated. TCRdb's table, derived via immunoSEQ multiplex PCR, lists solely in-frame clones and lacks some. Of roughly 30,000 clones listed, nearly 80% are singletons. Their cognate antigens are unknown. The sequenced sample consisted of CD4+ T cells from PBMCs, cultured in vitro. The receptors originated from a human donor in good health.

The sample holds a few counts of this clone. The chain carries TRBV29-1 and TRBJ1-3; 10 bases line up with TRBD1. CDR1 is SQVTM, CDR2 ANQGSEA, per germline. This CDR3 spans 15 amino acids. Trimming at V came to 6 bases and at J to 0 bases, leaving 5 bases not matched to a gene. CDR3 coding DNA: TGCAGCGTCGTGACAGGGGGCTTCTCTGGAAACACCATATATTTT. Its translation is CSVVTGGFSGNTIYF.

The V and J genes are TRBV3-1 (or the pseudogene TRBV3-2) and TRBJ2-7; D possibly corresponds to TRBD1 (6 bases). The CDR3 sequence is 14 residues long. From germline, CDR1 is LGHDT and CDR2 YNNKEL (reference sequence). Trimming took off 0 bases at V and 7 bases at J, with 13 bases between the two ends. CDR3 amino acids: CASSQDATGREQYF. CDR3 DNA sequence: TGTGCCAGCAGCCAAGATGCGACAGGTAGGGAGCAGTACTTC.

The CDR3: CASTPQRAYSNQPQHF. The CDR3 bases are TGTGCCAGCACCCCACAGAGAGCCTATAGCAATCAGCCCCAGCATTTT. The V and J genes are TRBV28 and TRBJ1-5; D call uncertain. The CDR3 contains 16 residues. Germline loops: CDR1 MDHEN, CDR2 SYDVKM. V was pared by 7 bases and J by 0 bases, with 16 bases between.

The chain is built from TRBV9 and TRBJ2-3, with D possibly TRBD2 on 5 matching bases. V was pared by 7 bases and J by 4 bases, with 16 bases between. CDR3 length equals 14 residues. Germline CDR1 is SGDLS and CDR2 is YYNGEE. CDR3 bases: TGTGCCAGCTCCGGAGGTTTAAGCGCAGATACGCAGTATTTT. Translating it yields CASSGGLSADTQYF.

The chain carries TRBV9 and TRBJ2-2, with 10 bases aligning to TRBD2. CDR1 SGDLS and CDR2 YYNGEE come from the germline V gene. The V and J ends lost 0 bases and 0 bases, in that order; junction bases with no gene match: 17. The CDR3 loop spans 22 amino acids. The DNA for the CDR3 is TGTGCCAGCAGCGTAGCTGGGAAGCGGGAGGGTTTAACGCGGCCGAACACCGGGGAGCTGTTTTTT. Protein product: CASSVAGKREGLTRPNTGELFF.

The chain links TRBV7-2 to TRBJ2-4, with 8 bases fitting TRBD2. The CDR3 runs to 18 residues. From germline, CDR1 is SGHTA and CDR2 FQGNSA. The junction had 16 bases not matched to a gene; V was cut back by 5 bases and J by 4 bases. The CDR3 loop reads CASSPGMRRGASKNIQYF. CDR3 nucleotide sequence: TGTGCCAGCAGCCCGGGTATGAGGCGGGGGGCCTCTAAAAACATTCAGTACTTC.

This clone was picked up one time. The CDR3 region is CASYFGGARAFF. CDR3 bases: TGTGCCAGCTACTTTGGGGGGGCGCGGGCTTTCTTT. The chain uses TRBV6-5 and TRBJ1-1; D possibly corresponds to TRBD1 (6 bases). V shed 8 bases and J shed 11 bases, with 18 bases lying between them. Germline CDR1 is MNHEY and CDR2 is SVGAGI. The CDR3 is 12 amino acids.

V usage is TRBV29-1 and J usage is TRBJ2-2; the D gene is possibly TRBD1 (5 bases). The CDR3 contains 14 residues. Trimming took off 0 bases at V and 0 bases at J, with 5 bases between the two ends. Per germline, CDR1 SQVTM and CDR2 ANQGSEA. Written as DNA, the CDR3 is TGCAGCGTTGAAGAGACAGCGAACACCGGGGAGCTGTTTTTT. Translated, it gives CSVEETANTGELFF.

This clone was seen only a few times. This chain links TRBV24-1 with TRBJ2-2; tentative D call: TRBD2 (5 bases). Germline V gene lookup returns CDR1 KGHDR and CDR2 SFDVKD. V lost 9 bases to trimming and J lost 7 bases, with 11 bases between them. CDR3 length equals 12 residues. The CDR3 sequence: CATSDGIGELFF. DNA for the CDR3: TGTGCCACCTCCGACGGGATCGGGGAGCTGTTTTTT.

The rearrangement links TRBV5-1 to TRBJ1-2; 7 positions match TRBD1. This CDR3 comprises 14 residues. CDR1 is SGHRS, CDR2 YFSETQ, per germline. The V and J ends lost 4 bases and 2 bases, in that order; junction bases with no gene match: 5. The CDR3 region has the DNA TGCGCCAGCAGCCCGGGACAGTGGAACTATGGCTACACCTTC. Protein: CASSPGQWNYGYTF.

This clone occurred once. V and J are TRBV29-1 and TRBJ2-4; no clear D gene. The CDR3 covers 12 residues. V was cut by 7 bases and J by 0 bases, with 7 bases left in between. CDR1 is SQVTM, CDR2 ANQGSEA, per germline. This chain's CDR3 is CSADVAKNIQYF. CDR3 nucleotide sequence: TGCAGCGCCGACGTAGCCAAAAACATTCAGTACTTC. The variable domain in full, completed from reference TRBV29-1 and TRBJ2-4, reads SAVISQKPSRDICQRGTSLTIQCQVDSQVTMMFWYRQQPGQSLTLIATANQGSEATYESGFVIDKFPISRPNLTFSTLTVSNMSPEDSSIYLCSADVAKNIQYFGAGTRLSVL.

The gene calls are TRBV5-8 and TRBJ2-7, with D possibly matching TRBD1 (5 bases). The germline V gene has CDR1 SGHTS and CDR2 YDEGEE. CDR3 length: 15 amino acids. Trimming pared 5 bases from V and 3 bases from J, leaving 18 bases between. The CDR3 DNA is TGTGCCAGCAGTCAAGGACACTCGAGCCACTACGAGCAGTACTTC. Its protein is CASSQGHSSHYEQYF.

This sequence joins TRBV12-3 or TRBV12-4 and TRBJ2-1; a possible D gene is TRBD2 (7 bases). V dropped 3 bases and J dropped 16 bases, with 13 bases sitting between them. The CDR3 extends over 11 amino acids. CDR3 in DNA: TGTGCCAGCAGTTTCGCGGGGGCGGGTTTCTTC. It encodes CASSFAGAGFF.

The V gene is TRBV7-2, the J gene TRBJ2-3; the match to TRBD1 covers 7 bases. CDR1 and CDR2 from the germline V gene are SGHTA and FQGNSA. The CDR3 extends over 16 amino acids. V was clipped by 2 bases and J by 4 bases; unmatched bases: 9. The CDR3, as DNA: TGTGCCAGCAGCTTACCCCCGCGGCAGGGGGCAGATACGCAGTATTTT. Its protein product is CASSLPPRQGADTQYF.

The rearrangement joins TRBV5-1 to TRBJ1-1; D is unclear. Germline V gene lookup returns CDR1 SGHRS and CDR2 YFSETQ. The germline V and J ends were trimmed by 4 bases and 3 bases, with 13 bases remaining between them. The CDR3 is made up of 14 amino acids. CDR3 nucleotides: TGCGCCAGCAGCACGGAGGAGGGCGACACTGAAGCTTTCTTT. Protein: CASSTEEGDTEAFF.

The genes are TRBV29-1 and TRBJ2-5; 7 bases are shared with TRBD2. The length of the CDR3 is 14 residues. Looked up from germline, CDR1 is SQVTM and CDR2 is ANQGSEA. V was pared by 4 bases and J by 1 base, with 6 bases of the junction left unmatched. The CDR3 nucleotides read TGCAGCGTTGCCCCTAGCGGCACCCAAGAGACCCAGTACTTC. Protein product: CSVAPSGTQETQYF. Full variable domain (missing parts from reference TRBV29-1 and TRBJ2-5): SAVISQKPSRDICQRGTSLTIQCQVDSQVTMMFWYRQQPGQSLTLIATANQGSEATYESGFVIDKFPISRPNLTFSTLTVSNMSPEDSSIYLCSVAPSGTQETQYFGPGTRLLVL.

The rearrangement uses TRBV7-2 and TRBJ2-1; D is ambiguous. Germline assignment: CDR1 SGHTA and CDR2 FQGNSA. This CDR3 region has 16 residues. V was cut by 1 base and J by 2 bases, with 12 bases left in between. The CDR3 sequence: CASSLVGRQTYNEQFF. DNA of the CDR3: TGTGCCAGCAGCTTAGTGGGCAGGCAGACCTACAATGAGCAGTTCTTC. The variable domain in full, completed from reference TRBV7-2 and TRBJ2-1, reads GAGVSQSPSNKVTEKGKDVELRCDPISGHTALYWYRQSLGQGLEFLIYFQGNSAPDKSGLPSDRFSAERTGGSVSTLTIQRTQQEDSAVYLCASSLVGRQTYNEQFFGPGTRLTVL.

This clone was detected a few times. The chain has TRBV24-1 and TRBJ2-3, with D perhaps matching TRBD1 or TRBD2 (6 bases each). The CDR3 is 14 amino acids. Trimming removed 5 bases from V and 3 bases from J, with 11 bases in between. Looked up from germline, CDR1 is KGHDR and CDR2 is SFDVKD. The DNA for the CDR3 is TGTGCCACCAGTGGTGGAGGGGGAACAGATACGCAGTATTTT. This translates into CATSGGGGTDTQYF.

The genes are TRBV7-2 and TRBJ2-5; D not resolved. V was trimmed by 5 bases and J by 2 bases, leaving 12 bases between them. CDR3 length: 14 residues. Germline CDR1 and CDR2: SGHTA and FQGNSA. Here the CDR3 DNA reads TGTGCCAGCAGCCCCCCCTCTCCGCAAGAGACCCAGTACTTC. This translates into CASSPPSPQETQYF. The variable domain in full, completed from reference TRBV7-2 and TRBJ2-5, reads GAGVSQSPSNKVTEKGKDVELRCDPISGHTALYWYRQSLGQGLEFLIYFQGNSAPDKSGLPSDRFSAERTGGSVSTLTIQRTQQEDSAVYLCASSPPSPQETQYFGPGTRLLVL.

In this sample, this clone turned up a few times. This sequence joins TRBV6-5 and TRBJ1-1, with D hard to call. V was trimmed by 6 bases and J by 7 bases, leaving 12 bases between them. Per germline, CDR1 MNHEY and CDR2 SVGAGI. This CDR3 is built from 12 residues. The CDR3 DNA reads TGTGCCAGCAGCTCCGAGTTGGGTGAAGCTTTCTTT. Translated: CASSSELGEAFF.

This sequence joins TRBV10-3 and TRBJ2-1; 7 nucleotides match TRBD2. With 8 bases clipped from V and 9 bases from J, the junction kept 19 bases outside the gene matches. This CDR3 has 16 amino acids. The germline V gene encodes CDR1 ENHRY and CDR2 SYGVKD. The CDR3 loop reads CAISPLGGRGNGEQFF. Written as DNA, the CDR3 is TGTGCCATCTCCCCACTGGGAGGGAGAGGCAACGGTGAGCAGTTCTTC.

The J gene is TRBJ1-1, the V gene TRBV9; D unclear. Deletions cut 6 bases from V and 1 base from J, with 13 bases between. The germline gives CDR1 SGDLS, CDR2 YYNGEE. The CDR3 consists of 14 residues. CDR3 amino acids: CASTRTAGNTEAFF. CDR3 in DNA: TGTGCCAGCACCAGGACCGCCGGGAACACTGAAGCTTTCTTT.

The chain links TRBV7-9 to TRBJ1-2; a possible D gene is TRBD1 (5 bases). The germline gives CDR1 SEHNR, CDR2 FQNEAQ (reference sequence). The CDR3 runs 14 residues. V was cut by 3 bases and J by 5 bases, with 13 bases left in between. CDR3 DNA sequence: TGTGCCAGCAGCTTCGGCAGGGAACAATATGGCTACACCTTC. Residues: CASSFGREQYGYTF. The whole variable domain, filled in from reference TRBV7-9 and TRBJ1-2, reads DTGVSQNPRHKITKRGQNVTFRCDPISEHNRLYWYRQTLGQGPEFLTYFQNEAQLEKSRLLSDRFSAERPKGSFSTLEIQRTEQGDSAMYLCASSFGREQYGYTFGSGTRLTVV.

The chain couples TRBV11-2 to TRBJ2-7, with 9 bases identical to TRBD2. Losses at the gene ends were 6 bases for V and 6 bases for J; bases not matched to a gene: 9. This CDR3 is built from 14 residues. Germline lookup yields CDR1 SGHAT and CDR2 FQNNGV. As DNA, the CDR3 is TGTGCCAGCAGGCAAGGGACTAGCTCAGGCGAGCAGTACTTC. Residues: CASRQGTSSGEQYF.

This chain's CDR3 is CASSSSGQSTDTQYF. The CDR3 DNA sequence: TGTGCCAGCAGTTCTAGCGGACAGAGCACAGATACGCAGTATTTT. The genes are TRBV2 and TRBJ2-3; possible D gene TRBD2, 7 bases. The germline gives CDR1 SNHLY, CDR2 FYNNEI. The CDR3 runs 15 residues. Trimming removed 5 bases from V and 0 bases from J, with 12 bases in between.